These T cell receptor beta chains were read from a single sample in a study of T cell repertoires in cytomegalovirus infection. TCRdb re-derived calls from the reads in MiXCR, one entry per CDR3 protein. There are a few hundred thousand distinct CDR3 sequences in the sample; 17% occur only once, and more than 10% lies in the top ten. Sequenced material: PBMCs. The origin of the receptors is a human donor in good health (CMV status not recorded). Some clones in this sample may be carry-over from other donors' samples. The CDR3 runs from the conserved cysteine through the conserved F or W. Fields, in order: clone size, J gene, V gene, D gene, CDR3 DNA, CDR3 protein. A D gene is named only where the DNA matches it firmly. Part of the rows lack a size; the others show once, few, many or a class for expanded clones.

NA TRBJ2-1 TRBV27 TRBD2 TGTGCCAGCATCGGGGGGAGCTCCTACAATGAGCAGTTCTTC CASIGGSSYNEQFF
NA TRBJ1-1 TRBV6-5 NA TGTGCCAGCAGCATCACGGGAACCCCCGGAGGGACTGAAGCTTTCTTT CASSITGTPGGTEAFF
NA TRBJ2-5 TRBV20-1 NA TGCAGTGCTAGACCCTCAGAGGGGGATGTGGAGACCCAGTACTTC CSARPSEGDVETQYF
few TRBJ2-3 TRBV20-1 NA TGCAGTGCTAGTGGGTGGGGGGGCACAGATACGCAGTATTTT CSASGWGGTDTQYF
many TRBJ1-3 TRBV6-5 NA TGTGCCAGCAGTTATTCGACAGGCGGAAACACCATATATTTT CASSYSTGGNTIYF
many TRBJ2-3 TRBV7-9 TRBD2 TGTGCCGTCCCAACTAGCGGGGGGAGCACAGATACGCAGTATTTT CAVPTSGGSTDTQYF
NA TRBJ1-6 TRBV6-5 NA TGTGCCAGCAGTTACTCCCAACAGGTGACGGGCTATAATTCACCCCTCCACTTT CASSYSQQVTGYNSPLHF
NA TRBJ1-5 TRBV20-1 NA TGCAGTGCTAGGAGGGGTGATCAGCCCCAGCATTTT CSARRGDQPQHF
many TRBJ2-7 TRBV6-1 TRBD2 TGTGCCAGCAGTACGAGTAGCGGGGGGTTCTACGAGCAGTACTTC CASSTSSGGFYEQYF
many TRBJ2-1 TRBV7-6 NA TGTGCCAGCAGCTTAAGGGGGAGGCCTACTTCCTACAATGAGCAGTTCTTC CASSLRGRPTSYNEQFF
NA TRBJ1-1 TRBV28 NA TGTGCCAGCAGTTCGACAAACACTGAAGCTTTCTTT CASSSTNTEAFF
NA TRBJ2-7 TRBV15 NA TGTGCCACCAGCAGAGATTTGGGGCGCCTGGGCGAGCAGTACTTC CATSRDLGRLGEQYF
few TRBJ2-2 TRBV6-8 NA TGTGCCAGCACGGCAGGCTCCGGGGAGCTGTTTTTT CASTAGSGELFF
many TRBJ1-1 TRBV7-9 NA TGTGCCAGCAGCGATAATGACGTCTTTGGGGGACCGAACACTGAAGCTTTCTTT CASSDNDVFGGPNTEAFF
many TRBJ2-5 TRBV28 TRBD2 TGTGCCACCAGCGGTGCTACTAGCGGGAGAAAAGAGACCCAGTACTTC CATSGATSGRKETQYF
few TRBJ2-7 TRBV11-2 NA TGTGCCAGCAGCTTAGGCAGGATTATGTACGAGCAGTACTTC CASSLGRIMYEQYF
NA TRBJ1-3 TRBV7-6 TRBD1 TGTGCCAGCAGCTTGGAACAGGGGGCAGGAAACACCATATATTTT CASSLEQGAGNTIYF
many TRBJ1-5 TRBV7-2 NA TGTGCCAGCAGCTTAGGGCTCGATCTGCCCCAGCATTTT CASSLGLDLPQHF
many TRBJ2-3 TRBV12-3/TRBV12-4 NA TGTGCCAGCAGTTTCCTTTGGGGGGGGGGCCGGGATACGCAGTATTTT CASSFLWGGGRDTQYF
NA TRBJ2-1 TRBV20-1 TRBD1 TGCAGTGCTAAAGCCGGGACAGGGGTCAATGAGCAGTTCTTC CSAKAGTGVNEQFF
few TRBJ1-1 TRBV6-2/TRBV6-3 NA TGTGCCAGCAGTTACAGCCAGGGACGGATGAACACTGAAGCTTTCTTT CASSYSQGRMNTEAFF
many TRBJ2-2 TRBV12-5 NA TGTGCTAGTGGTTTGGGGGATTACACCGGGGAGCTGTTTTTT CASGLGDYTGELFF
NA TRBJ1-2 TRBV15 TRBD1 TGTGCCACCAGCAGAGATCCTGGACAGGAGTATGGCTACACCTTC CATSRDPGQEYGYTF